One T cell receptor beta chain is described in this entry. These data are taken from a study of blood T cell repertoires in COVID-19. Study overall: COVID-19 samples from acute and convalescent phases originated in the United States, Italy and Spain. PBMCs, B-cell-depleted T cells, or T cells provided the cDNA or gDNA that made up the material.

In the original processing: Estimates of nucleated cell counts were drawn from the amplification of reference gene primers. Assay: immunoSEQ multiplex PCR; the TCRdb copy retains only in-frame clones and omits some. That table furnishes V, J and clone size, whereas the DNA furnished D and trimming. This sample carries about 240,000 clones, 75% to 90% of them seen once, and the ten largest clones take 9.5% to 15%. V shed 3 bases, J shed 7 bases, and the junction held 3 bases outside the gene matches. Looked up from germline, CDR1 is ENHRY and CDR2 is SYGVKD. The CDR3 extends over 14 amino acids. The sequence was collected from a woman aged 55-70 years with active or convalescent COVID-19. The sample taken for sequencing was peripheral blood. The V call is TRBV10-3, the J call TRBJ1-2, with TRBD1 identical over 12 bases. The CDR3 loop is CAISEGTGGFGYTF. The CDR3 DNA reads TGTGCCATCAGTGAAGGGACAGGGGGCTTTGGCTACACCTTC.